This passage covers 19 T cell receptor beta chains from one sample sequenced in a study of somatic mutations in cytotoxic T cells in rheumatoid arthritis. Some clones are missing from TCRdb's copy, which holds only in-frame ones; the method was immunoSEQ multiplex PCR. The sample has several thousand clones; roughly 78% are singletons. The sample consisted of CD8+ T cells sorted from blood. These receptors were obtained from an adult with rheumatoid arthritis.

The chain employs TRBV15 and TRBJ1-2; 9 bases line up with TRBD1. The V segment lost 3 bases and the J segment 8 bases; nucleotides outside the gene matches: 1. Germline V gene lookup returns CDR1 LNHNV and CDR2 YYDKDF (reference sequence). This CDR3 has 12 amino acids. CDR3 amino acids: CATSRDRGGYTF. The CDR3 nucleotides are TGTGCCACCAGCAGGGACAGGGGCGGCTACACCTTC.

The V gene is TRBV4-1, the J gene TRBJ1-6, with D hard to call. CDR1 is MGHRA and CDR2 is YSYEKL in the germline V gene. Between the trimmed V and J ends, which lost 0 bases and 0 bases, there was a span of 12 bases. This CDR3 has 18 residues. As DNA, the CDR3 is TGCGCCAGCAGCCAAGATCTTTCGCGGCTCTCCTATAATTCACCCCTCCACTTT. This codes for CASSQDLSRLSYNSPLHF.

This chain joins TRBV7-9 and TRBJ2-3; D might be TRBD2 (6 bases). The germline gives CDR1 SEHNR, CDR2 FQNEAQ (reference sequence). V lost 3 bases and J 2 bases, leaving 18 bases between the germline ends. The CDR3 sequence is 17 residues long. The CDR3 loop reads CASSFSMGGVLTDTQYF. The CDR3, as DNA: TGTGCCAGCAGCTTCTCGATGGGCGGGGTGCTCACAGATACGCAGTATTTT.

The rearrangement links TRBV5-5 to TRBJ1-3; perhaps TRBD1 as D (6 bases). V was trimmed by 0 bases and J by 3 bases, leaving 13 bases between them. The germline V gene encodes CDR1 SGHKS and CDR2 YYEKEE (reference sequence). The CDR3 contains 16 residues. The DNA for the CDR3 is TGTGCCAGCAGCTTGGCCTGGGACATCTTTGGAAACACCATATATTTT. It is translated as CASSLAWDIFGNTIYF.

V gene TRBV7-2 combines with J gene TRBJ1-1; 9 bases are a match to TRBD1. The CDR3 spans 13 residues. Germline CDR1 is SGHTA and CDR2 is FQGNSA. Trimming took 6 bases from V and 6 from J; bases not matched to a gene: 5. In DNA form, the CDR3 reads TGTGCCAGCAGACAGGGGGCCGGCGCTGAAGCTTTCTTT. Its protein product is CASRQGAGAEAFF.

CDR3 sequence reads: CASTPGQGAIDEQFF. The CDR3, as DNA: TGTGCCAGCACCCCGGGACAGGGGGCAATAGACGAGCAGTTCTTC. The rearrangement uses TRBV28 and TRBJ2-1; 12 bases match TRBD1. The CDR3 spans 15 residues. Trimming at V came to 7 bases and at J to 10 bases, leaving 11 bases not matched to a gene. Germline loops: CDR1 MDHEN, CDR2 SYDVKM.

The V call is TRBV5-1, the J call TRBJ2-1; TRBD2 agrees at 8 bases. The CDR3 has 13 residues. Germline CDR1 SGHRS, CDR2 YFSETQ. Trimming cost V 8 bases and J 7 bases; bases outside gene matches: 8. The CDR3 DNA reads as TGCGCCAGTTTCGGGGGGGCGGGAAATGAGCAGTTCTTC. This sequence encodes CASFGGAGNEQFF.

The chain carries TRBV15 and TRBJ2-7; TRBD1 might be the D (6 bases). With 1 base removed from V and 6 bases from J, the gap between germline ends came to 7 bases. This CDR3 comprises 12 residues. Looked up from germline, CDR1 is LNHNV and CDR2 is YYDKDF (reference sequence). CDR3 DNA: TGTGCCACCAGCAGAGTAGGGGGCGAGCAGTACGTC. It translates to CATSRVGGEQYV.

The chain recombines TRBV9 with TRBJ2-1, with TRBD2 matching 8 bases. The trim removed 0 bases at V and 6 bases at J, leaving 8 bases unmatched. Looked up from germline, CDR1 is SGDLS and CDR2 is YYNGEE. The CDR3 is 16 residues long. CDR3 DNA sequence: TGTGCCAGCAGCGTAGCTACGGGGGGGGGAGGCAATGAGCAGTTCTTC. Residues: CASSVATGGGGNEQFF.

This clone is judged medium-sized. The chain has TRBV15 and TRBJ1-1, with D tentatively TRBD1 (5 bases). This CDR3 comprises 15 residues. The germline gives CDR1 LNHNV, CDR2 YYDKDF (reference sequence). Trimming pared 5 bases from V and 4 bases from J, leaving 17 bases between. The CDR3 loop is CATSPWGVGGTEAFF. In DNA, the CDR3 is TGTGCCACCAGCCCCTGGGGCGTGGGGGGCACTGAAGCTTTCTTT.

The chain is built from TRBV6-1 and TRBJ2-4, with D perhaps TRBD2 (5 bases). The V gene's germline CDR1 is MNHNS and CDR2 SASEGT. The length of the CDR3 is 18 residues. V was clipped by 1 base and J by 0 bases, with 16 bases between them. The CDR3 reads CASSEGTGQALAKNIQYF. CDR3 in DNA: TGTGCCAGCAGTGAAGGGACTGGGCAGGCACTAGCCAAAAACATTCAGTACTTC.

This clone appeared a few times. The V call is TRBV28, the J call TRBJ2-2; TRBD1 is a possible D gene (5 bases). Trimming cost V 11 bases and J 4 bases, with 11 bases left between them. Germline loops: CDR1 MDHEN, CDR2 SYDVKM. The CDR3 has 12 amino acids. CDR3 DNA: TGTGCCCTTAGGGGATTCACCGGGGAGCTGTTTTTT. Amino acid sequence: CALRGFTGELFF. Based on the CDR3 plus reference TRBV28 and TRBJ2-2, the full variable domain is DVKVTQSSRYLVKRTGEKVFLECVQDMDHENMFWYRQDPGLGLRLIYFSYDVKMKEKGDIPEGYSVSREKKERFSLILESASTNQTSMYLCALRGFTGELFFGEGSRLTVL.

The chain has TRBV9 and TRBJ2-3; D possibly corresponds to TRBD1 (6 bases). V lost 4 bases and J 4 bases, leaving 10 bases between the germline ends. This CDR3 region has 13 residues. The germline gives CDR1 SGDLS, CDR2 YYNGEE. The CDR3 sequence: CASSIRQADTQYF. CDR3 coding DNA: TGTGCCAGCAGCATCCGACAGGCAGATACGCAGTATTTT. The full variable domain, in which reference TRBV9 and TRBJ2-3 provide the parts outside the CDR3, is DSGVTQTPKHLITATGQRVTLRCSPRSGDLSVYWYQQSLDQGLQFLIQYYNGEERAKGNILERFSAQQFPDLHSELNLSSLELGDSALYFCASSIRQADTQYFGPGTRLTVL.

CDR3 protein: CASSFQDRSYNEQFF. The CDR3 nucleotides read TGTGCCAGCAGCTTCCAGGACAGATCCTACAATGAGCAGTTCTTC. The chain is built from TRBV7-9 and TRBJ2-1, with D possibly matching TRBD1 (6 bases). The CDR3 is 15 residues long. The germline V gene has CDR1 SEHNR and CDR2 FQNEAQ (reference sequence). Trimming left V 3 bases short and J 1 base short, with 10 bases between.

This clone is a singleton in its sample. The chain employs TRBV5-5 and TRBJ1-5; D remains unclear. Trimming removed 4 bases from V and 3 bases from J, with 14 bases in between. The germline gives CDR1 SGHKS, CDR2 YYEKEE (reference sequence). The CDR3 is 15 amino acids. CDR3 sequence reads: CASSQADRYNQPQHF. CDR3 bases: TGTGCCAGCAGCCAGGCCGACCGCTACAATCAGCCCCAGCATTTT.

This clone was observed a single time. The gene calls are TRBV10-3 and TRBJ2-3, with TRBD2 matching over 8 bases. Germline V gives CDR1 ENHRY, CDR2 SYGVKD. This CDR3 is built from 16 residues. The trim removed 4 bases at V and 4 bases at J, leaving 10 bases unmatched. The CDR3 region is CAISAPLSGGSDTQYF. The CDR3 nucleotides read TGTGCCATCAGTGCCCCCCTCAGCGGGGGATCAGATACGCAGTATTTT.

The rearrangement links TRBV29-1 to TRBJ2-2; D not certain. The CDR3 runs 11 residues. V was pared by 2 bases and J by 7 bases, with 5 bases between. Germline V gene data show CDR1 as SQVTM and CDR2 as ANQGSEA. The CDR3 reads CSVERLGELFF. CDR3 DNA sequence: TGCAGCGTTGAACGGCTCGGGGAGCTGTTTTTT.

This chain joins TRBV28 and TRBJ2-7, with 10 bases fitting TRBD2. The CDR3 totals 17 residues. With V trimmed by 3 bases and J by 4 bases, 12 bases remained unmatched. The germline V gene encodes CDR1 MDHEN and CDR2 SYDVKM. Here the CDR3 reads CASSFPPQAGGAYEQYV. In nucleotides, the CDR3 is TGTGCCAGCAGTTTCCCACCTCAAGCGGGGGGGGCGTACGAGCAGTACGTC.

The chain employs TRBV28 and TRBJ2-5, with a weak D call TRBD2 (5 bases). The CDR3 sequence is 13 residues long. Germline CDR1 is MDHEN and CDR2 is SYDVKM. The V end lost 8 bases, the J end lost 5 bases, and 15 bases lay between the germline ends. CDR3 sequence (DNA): TGTGCCAGCTCGTCCGGGGATTGGGAGACCCAGTACTTC. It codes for CASSSGDWETQYF. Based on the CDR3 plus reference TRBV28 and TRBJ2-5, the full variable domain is DVKVTQSSRYLVKRTGEKVFLECVQDMDHENMFWYRQDPGLGLRLIYFSYDVKMKEKGDIPEGYSVSREKKERFSLILESASTNQTSMYLCASSSGDWETQYFGPGTRLLVL.